This T cell receptor beta chain came from a study of T cells after yellow fever vaccination. Conversion of TCR transcripts into cDNA relied on 5'RACE template switching, which added a universal primer site and UMIs. TCRdb re-analysed the 5' RACE reads in MiXCR, keeping a single row per CDR3 protein. The repertoire consists of just under 600,000 distinct CDR3 sequences, with approximately 12% occurring once and the leading ten covering over 13%. The germline gives CDR1 SGHRS, CDR2 YFSETQ. Trimming pared 8 bases from V and 13 bases from J, leaving 8 bases between. There are 8 residues in the CDR3. The sample in question was PBMCs, obtained on the day of the yellow fever booster vaccination. This sequence joins TRBV5-1 and TRBJ2-3; D gene unclear. The clonotype was recovered from a young man who received the YFV17D yellow fever vaccine. In DNA form, the CDR3 reads TGCGCCAGGGTTTCAGAGTATTTT. Protein sequence: CARVSEYF.